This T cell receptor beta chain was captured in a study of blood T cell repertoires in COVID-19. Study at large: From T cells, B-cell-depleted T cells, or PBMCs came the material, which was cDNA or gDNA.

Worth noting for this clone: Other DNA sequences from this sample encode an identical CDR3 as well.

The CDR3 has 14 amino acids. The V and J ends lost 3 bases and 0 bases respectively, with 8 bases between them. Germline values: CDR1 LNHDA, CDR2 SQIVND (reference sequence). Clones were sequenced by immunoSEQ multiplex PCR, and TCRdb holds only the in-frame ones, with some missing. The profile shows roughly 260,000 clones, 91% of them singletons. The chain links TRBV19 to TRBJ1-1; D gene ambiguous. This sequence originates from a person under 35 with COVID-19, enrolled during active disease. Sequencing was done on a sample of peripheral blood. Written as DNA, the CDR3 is TGTGCCAGTAGTATCGGGGAGATGAACACTGAAGCTTTCTTT. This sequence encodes CASSIGEMNTEAFF.